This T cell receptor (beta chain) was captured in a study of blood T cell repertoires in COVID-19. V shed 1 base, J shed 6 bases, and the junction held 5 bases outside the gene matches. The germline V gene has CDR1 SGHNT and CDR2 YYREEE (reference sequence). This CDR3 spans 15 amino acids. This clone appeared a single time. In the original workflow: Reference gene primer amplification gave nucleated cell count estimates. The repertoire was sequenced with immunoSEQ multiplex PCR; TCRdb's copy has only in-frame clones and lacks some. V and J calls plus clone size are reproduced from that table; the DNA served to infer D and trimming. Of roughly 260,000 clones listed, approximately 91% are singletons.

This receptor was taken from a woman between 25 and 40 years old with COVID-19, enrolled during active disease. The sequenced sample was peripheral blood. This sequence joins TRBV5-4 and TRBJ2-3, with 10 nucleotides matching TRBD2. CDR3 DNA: TGTGCCAGCAGCTTGAAACTAGCGGGAAGCGATACGCAGTATTTT. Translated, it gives CASSLKLAGSDTQYF.